The entry below describes one T cell receptor (beta chain). The antigen remains unidentified. Sequence at one end of the junction differs from germline and may be a read error. Using a constant-region primer together with ProtoScript II reverse transcriptase, TCR beta cDNA was made from 500 to 650 ng of total RNA. Library construction for TCR beta comprised three nested multiplex PCR rounds performed with slightly modified ARM-PCR. Primers for the first two PCR rounds were TRBV1-TRBV30 forward primers and a C-beta reverse primer (about 9 cycles per round). TCRdb fed the multiplex PCR reads into MiXCR, producing one record per CDR3 protein. Here the sample spans more than 85,000 distinct CDR3 sequences, roughly 80% being singletons. This record belongs to a study of tumor-infiltrating lymphocytes in primary liver carcinoma. The V gene's germline CDR1 is SEHNR and CDR2 FQNEAQ (reference sequence). The CDR3 runs 17 residues.

Study-wide results and limits: Pairs of tumor regions overlapped more than tumor-adjacent and tumor-blood pairs did. There were only about 8-25% of top clones found in all five tumor regions. Tumors had a significantly higher top-250-clone fraction than blood (p = 0.039).

Total RNA and DNA came together from about 19-30 mg of bulk tissue without cell sorting. The source of this sequence is a man aged 40-55 years with primary liver carcinoma and hepatitis B virus infection. The chain is built from TRBV7-9 and TRBJ2-7; TRBD2 matches at 11 bases. The sequenced material came from liver tumor tissue from sampling region 3. The sample's subset: tumor region T3, left-lateral pole. CDR3 region: CSSILRSGTSGGYEQYF. CDR3 nucleotide sequence: TGTTCCAGCATCTTAAGGTCCGGGACTAGCGGAGGCTACGAGCAGTACTTC. The full variable domain, rest sourced from reference TRBV7-9 and TRBJ2-7, is DTGVSQNPRHKITKRGQNVTFRCDPISEHNRLYWYRQTLGQGPEFLTYFQNEAQLEKSRLLSDRFSAERPKGSFSTLEIQRTEQGDSAMYLCSSILRSGTSGGYEQYFGPGTRLTVT.